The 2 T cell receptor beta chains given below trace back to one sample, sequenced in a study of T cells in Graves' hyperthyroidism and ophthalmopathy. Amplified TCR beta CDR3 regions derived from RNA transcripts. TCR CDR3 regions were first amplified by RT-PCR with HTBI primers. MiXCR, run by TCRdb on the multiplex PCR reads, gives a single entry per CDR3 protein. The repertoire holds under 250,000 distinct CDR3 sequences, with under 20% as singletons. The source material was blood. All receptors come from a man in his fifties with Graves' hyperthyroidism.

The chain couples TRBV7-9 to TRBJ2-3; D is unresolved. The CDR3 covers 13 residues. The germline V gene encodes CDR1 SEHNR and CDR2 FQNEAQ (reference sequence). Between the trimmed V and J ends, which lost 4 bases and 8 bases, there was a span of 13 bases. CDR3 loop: CASSWAMEGTQYF. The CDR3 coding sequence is TGTGCCAGCAGCTGGGCTATGGAAGGTACGCAGTATTTT. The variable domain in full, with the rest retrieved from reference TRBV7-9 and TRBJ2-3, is DTGVSQNPRHKITKRGQNVTFRCDPISEHNRLYWYRQTLGQGPEFLTYFQNEAQLEKSRLLSDRFSAERPKGSFSTLEIQRTEQGDSAMYLCASSWAMEGTQYFGPGTRLTVL.

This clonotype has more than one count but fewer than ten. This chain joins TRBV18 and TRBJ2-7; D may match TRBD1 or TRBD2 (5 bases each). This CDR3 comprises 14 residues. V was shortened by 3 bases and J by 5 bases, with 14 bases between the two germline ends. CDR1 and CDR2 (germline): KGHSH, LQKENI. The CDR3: CASSPLGERDEQYF. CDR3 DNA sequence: TGTGCCAGCTCACCCCTAGGGGAGAGAGACGAGCAGTACTTC.